There are a few counts of the clone carrying this TCR beta chain. Antigen unknown. These data belong to a study of cytomegalovirus exposure and HLA in healthy donors. Notes on the study in general: Some V segments, including TRBV6-2 and TRBV6-3, were excluded as indistinguishable. Evidence from a later analysis indicated that most CMV-associated TCR beta chains looked HLA-restricted. Earlier analysis looked at TCR beta V segments, and most were productive about 90% or about 30% of the time. Some highly shared sequence variants likely arose as a pipeline artifact.

The CDR3 runs 14 residues. V was cut by 4 bases and J by 1 base, with 8 bases left in between. Germline values: CDR1 MNHEY, CDR2 SMNVEV (reference sequence). Amplification used 60 Vbeta primers and 13 Jbeta primers. Sequencing was performed with immunoSEQ multiplex PCR; in TCRdb, only in-frame clones are kept and a portion is missing. The sample holds about 140,000 clones; over 60% are singletons and the top ten take approximately 1.8%. Specimen: PBMCs. The receptor was derived from a man between 40 and 49 years old in good health and CMV-seronegative. V usage is TRBV27 and J usage is TRBJ2-1; D is perhaps TRBD2 (6 bases). The CDR3 DNA sequence: TGTGCCAGCAGTTACAGCGGGTCCTACAATGAGCAGTTCTTC. It codes for CASSYSGSYNEQFF.